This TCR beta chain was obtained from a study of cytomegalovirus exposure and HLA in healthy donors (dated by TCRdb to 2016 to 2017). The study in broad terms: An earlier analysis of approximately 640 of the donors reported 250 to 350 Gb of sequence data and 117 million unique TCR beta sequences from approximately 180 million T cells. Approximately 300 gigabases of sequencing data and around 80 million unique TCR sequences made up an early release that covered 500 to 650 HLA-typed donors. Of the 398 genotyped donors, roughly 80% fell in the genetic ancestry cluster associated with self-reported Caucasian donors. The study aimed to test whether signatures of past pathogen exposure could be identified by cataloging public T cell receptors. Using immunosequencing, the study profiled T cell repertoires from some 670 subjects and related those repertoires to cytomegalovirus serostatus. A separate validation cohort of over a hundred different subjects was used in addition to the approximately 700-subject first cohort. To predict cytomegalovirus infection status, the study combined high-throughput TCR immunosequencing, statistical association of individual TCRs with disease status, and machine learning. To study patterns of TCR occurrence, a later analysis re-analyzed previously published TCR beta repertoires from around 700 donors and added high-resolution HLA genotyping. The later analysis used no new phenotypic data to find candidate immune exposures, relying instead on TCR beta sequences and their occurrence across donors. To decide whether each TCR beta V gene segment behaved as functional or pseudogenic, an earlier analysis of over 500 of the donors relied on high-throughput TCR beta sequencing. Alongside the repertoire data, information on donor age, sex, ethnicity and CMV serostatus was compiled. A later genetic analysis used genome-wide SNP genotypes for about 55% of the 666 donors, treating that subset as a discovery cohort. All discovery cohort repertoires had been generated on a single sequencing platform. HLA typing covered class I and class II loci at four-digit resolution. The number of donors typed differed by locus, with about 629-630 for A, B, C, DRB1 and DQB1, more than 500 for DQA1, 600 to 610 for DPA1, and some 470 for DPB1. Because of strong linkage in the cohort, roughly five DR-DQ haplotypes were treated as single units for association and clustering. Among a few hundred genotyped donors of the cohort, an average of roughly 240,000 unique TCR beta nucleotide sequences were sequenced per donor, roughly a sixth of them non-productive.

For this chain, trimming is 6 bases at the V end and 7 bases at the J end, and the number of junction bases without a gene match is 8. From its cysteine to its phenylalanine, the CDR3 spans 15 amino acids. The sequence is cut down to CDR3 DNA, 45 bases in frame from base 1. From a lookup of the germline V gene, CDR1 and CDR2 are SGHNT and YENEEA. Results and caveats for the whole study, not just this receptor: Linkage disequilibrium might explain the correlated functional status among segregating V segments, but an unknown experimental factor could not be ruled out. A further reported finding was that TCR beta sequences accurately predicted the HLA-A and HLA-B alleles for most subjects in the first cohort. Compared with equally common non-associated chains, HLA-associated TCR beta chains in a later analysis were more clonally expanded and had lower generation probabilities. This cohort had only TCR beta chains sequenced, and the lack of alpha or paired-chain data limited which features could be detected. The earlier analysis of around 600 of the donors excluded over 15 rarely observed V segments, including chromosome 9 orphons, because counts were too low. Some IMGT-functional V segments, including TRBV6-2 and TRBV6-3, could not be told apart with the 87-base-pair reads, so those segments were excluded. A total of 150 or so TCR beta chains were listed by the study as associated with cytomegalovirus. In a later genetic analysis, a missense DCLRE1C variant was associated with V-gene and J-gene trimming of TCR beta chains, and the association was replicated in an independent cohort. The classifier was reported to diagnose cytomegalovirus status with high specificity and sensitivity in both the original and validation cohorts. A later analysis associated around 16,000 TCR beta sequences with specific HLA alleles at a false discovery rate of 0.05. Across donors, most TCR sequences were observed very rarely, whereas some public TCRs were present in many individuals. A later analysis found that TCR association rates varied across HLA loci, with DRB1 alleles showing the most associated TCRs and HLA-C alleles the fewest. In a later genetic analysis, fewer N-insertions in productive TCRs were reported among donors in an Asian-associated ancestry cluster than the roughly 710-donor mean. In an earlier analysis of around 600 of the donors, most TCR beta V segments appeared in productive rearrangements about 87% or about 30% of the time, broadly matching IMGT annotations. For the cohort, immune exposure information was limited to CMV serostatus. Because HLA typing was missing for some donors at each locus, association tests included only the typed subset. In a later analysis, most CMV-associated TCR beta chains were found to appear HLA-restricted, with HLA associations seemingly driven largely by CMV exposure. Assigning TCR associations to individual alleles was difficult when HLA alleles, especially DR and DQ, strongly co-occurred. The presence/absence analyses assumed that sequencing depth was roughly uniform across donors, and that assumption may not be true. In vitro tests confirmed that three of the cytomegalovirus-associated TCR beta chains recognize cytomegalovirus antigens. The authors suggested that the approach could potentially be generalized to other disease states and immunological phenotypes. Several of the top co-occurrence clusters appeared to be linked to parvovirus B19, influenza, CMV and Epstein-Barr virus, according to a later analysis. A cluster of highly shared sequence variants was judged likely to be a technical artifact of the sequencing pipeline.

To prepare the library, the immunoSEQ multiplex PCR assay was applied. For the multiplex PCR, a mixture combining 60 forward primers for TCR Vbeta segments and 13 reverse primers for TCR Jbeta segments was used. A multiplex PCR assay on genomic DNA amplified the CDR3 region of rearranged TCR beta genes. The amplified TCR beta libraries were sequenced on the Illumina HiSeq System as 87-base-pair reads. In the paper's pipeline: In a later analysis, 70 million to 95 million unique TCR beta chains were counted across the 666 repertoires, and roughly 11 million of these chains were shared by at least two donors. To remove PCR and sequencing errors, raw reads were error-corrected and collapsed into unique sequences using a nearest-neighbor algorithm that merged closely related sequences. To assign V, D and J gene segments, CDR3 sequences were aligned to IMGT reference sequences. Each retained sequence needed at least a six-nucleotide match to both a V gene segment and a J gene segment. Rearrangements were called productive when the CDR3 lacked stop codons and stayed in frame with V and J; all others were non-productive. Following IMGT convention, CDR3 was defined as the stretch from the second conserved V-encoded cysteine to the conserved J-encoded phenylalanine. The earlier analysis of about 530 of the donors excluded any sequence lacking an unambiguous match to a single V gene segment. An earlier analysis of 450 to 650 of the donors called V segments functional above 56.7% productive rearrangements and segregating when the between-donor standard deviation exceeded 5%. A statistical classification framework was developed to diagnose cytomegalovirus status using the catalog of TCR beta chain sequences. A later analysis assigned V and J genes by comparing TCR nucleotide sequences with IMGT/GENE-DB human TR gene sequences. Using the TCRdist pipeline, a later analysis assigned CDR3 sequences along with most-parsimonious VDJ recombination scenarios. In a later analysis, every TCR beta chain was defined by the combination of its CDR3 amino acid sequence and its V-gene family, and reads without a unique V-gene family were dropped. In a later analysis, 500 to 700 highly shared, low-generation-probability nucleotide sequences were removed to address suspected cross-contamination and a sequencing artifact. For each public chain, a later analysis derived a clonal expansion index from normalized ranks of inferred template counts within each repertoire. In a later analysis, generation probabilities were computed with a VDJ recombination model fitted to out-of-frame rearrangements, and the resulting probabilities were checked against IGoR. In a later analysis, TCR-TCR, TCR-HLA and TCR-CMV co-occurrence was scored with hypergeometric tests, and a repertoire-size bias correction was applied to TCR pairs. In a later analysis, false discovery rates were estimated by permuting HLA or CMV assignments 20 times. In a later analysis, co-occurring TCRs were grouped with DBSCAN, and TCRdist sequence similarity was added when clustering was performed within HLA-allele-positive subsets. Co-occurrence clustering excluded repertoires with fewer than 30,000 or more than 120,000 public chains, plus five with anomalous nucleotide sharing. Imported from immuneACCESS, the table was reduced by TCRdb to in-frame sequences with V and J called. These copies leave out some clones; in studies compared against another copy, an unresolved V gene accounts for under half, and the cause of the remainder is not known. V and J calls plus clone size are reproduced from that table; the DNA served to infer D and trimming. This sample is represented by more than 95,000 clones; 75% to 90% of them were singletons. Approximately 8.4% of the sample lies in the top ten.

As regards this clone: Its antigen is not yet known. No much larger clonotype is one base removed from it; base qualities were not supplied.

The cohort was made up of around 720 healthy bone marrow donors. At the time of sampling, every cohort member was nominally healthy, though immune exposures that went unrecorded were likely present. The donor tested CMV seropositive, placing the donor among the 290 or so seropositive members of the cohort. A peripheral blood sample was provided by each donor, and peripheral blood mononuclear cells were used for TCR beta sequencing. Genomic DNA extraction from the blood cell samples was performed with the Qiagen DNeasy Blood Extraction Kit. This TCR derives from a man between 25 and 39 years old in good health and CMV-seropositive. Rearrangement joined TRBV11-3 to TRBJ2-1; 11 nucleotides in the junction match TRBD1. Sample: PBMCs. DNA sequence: TGTGCCAGCAGTTCCCGGGACAGGGGGGGGAATGAGCAGTTCTTC. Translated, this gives CASSSRDRGGNEQFF.